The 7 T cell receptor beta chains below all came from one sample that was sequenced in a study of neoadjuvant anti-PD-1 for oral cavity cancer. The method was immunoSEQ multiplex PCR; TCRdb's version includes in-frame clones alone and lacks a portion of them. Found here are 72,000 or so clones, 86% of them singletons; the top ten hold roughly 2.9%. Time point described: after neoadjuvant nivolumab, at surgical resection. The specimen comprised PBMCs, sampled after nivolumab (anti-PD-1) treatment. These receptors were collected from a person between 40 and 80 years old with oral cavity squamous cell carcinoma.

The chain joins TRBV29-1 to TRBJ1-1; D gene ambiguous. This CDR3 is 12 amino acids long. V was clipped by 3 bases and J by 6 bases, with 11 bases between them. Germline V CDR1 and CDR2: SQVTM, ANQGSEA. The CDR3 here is CSVEGSISEAFF. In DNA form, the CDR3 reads TGCAGCGTTGAGGGCAGTATTTCTGAAGCTTTCTTT.

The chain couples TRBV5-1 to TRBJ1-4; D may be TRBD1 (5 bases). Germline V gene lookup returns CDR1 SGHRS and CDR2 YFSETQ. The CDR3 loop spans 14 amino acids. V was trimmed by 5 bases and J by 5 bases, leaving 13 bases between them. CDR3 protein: CASRLVGDNEKLFF. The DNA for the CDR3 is TGCGCCAGCAGATTAGTAGGGGACAATGAAAAACTGTTTTTT.

The CDR3 here is CASSDGGRGETQYF. The DNA of the CDR3 is TGTGCCAGCAGTGACGGGGGGCGAGGGGAGACCCAGTACTTC. The chain links TRBV2 to TRBJ2-5, with D maybe TRBD2 (7 bases). V was trimmed by 3 bases and J by 5 bases, leaving 13 bases between them. This CDR3 region has 14 residues. Germline CDR1 and CDR2: SNHLY and FYNNEI.

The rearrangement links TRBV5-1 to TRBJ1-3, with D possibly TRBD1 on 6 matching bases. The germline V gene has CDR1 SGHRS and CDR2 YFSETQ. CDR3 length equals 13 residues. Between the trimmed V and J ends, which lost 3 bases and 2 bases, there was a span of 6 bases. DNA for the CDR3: TGCGCCAGCAGCTCAGGGGCTGGAAACACCATATATTTT. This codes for CASSSGAGNTIYF.

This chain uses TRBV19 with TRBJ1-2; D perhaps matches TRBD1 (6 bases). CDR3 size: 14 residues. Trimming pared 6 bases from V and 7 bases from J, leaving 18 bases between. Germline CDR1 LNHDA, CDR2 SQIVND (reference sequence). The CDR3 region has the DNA TGTGCCAGTAGCCTTAGGCTGGGGGGCCGTGGCTACACCTTC. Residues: CASSLRLGGRGYTF.

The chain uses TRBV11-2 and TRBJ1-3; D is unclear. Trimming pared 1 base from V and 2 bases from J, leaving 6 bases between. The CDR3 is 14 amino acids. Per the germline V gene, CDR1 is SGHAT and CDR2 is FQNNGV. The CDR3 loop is CASSLVGAGNTIYF. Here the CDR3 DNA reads TGTGCCAGCAGCTTAGTCGGGGCTGGAAACACCATATATTTT.

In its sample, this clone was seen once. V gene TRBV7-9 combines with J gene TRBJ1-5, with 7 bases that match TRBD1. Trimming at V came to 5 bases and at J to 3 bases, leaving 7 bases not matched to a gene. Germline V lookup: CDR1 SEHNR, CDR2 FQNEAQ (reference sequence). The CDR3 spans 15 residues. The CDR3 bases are TGTGCCAGCAGCCCGACAGGGCTAGACAATCAGCCCCAGCATTTT. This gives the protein CASSPTGLDNQPQHF.